This T cell receptor (beta chain) was profiled in a study of blood T cells in healthy people across ages. Study-wide findings and caveats: Age showed a roughly linear inverse relationship with TCR beta diversity per million T cells.

The CDR3 has 15 residues. Trimming took 6 bases from V and 3 from J; bases not matched to a gene: 7. Germline V gene data show CDR1 as MNHEY and CDR2 as SMNVEV (reference sequence). A second PCR of 7 to 11 cycles used a sample-barcoded 5' primer and a J-beta primer mix. TCRdb reanalysed the 5' RACE reads using MiXCR and keeps one entry per CDR3 protein. The sample records approximately 1,700,000 distinct CDR3 sequences, more than 35% being singletons. In regard to this clonotype: Its target is unknown.

Every sample yielded at least 7 million isolated PBMCs. The origin of this receptor is a human donor in good health. The genes are TRBV27 and TRBJ2-1; the match to TRBD2 covers 8 bases. The sequencing sample was made of blood. CDR3 DNA sequence: TGTGCCAGCAGCCCACTAGCGGATATCTACAATGAGCAGTTCTTC. Protein product: CASSPLADIYNEQFF.